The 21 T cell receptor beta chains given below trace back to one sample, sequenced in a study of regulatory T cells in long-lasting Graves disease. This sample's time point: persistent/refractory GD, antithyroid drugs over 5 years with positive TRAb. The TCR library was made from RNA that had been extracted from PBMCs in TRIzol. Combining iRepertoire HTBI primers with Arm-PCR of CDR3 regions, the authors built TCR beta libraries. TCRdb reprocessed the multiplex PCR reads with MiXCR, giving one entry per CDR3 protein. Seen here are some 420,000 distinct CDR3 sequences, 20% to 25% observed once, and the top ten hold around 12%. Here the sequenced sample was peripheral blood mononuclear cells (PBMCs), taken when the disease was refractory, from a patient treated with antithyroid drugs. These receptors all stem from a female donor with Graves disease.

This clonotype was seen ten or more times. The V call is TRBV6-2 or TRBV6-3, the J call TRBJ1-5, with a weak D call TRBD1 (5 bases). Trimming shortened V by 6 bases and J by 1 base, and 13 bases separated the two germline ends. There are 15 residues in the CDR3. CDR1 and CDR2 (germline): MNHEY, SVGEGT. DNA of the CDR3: TGTGCCAGCAGCTCGGGGGGGGGAAGCAATCAGCCCCAGCATTTT. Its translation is CASSSGGGSNQPQHF.

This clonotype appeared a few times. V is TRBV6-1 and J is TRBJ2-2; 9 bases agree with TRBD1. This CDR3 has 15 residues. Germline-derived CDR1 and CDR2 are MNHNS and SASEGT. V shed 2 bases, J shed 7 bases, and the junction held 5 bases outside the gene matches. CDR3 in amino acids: CASSERQGVDGELFF. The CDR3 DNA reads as TGTGCCAGCAGTGAAAGACAGGGGGTCGACGGGGAGCTGTTTTTT.

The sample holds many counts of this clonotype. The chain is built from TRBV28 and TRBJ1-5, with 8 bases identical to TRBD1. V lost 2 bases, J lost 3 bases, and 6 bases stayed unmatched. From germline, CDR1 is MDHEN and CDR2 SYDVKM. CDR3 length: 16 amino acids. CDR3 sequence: CASSLATGVTNQPQHF. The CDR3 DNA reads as TGTGCCAGCAGTTTAGCGACAGGGGTTACCAATCAGCCCCAGCATTTT.

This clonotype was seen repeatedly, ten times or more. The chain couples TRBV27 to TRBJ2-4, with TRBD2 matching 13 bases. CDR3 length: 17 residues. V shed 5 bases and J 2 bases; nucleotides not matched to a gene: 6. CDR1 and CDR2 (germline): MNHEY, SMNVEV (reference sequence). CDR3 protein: CASSPGGLAGSKNIQYF. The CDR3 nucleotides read TGTGCCAGCAGTCCAGGGGGACTAGCGGGATCCAAAAACATTCAGTACTTC.

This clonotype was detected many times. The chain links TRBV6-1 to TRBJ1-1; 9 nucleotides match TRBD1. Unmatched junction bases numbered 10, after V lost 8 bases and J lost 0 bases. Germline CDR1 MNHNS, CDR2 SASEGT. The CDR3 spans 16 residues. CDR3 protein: CASQWDRVSMNTEAFF. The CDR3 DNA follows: TGTGCCAGCCAATGGGACAGGGTCTCCATGAACACTGAAGCTTTCTTT.

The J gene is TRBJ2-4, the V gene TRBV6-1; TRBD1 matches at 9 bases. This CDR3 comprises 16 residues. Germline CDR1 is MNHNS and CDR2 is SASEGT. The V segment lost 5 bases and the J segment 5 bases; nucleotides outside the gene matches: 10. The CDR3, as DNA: TGTGCCAGCAGTCGGACAGGGGTCCGGGTGCAAAACATTCAGTACTTC. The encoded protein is CASSRTGVRVQNIQYF.

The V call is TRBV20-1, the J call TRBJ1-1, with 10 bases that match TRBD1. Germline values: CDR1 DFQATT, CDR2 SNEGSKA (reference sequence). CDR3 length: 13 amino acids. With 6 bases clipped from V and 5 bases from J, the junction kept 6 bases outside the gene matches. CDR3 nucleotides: TGCAGTGCCCGGGACAGGGGAGAGACTGAAGCTTTCTTT. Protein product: CSARDRGETEAFF.

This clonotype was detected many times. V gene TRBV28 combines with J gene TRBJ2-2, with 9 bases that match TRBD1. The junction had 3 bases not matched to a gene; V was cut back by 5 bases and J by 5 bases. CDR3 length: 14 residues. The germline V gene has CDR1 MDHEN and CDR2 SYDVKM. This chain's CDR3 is CASSNGQGTGELFF. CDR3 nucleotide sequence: TGTGCCAGCAGTAACGGACAGGGGACCGGGGAGCTGTTTTTT.

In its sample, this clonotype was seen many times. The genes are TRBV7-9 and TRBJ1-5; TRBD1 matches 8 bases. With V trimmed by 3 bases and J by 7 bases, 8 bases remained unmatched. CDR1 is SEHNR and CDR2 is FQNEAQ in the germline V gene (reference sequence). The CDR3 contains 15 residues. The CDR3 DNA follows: TGTGCCAGCAGCTTGGTTGGACAGGGAGGGCAGCCCCAGCATTTT. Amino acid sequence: CASSLVGQGGQPQHF.

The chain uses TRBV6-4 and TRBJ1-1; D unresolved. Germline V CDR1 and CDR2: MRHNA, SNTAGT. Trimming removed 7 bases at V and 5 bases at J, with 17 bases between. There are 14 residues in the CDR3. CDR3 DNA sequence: TGTGCCAGCACCATGAACTCGGGAGCGACTGAAGCTTTCTTT. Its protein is CASTMNSGATEAFF.

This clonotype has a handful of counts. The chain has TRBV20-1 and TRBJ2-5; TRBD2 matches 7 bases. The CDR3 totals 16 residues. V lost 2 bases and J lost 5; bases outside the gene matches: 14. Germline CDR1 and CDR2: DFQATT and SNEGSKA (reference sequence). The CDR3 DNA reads TGCAGTGCTAGAAACAAGCGACGGGAGGCTATCGAGACCCAGTACTTC. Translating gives CSARNKRREAIETQYF.

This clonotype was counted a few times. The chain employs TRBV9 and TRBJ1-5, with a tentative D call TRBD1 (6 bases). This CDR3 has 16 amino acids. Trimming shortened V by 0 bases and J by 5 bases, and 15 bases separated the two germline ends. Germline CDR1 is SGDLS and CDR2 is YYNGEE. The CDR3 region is CASSVEGGKVDQPQHF. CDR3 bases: TGTGCCAGCAGCGTAGAAGGGGGTAAGGTAGATCAGCCCCAGCATTTT.

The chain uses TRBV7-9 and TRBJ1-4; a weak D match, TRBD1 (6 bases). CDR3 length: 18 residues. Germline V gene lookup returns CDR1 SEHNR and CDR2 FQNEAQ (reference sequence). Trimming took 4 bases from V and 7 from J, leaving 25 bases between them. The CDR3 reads CASSSLHTGQPGSEKLFF. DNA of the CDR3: TGTGCCAGCAGCTCCCTACACACAGGACAGCCGGGCAGTGAAAAACTGTTTTTT. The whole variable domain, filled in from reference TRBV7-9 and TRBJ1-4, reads DTGVSQNPRHKITKRGQNVTFRCDPISEHNRLYWYRQTLGQGPEFLTYFQNEAQLEKSRLLSDRFSAERPKGSFSTLEIQRTEQGDSAMYLCASSSLHTGQPGSEKLFFGSGTQLSVL.

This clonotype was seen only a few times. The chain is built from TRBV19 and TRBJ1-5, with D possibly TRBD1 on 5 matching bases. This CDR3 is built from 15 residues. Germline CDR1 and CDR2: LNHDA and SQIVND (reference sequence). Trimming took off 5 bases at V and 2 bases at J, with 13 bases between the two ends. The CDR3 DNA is TGTGCCAGTAGTCCCGGGACGCAAGGCAATCAGCCCCAGCATTTT. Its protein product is CASSPGTQGNQPQHF.

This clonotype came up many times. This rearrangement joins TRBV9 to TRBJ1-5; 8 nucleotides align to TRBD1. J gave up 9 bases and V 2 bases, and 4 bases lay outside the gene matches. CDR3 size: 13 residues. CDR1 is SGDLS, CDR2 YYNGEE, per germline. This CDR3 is CASSVGQGRPQHF. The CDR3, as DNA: TGTGCCAGCAGCGTCGGACAGGGCCGGCCCCAGCATTTT.

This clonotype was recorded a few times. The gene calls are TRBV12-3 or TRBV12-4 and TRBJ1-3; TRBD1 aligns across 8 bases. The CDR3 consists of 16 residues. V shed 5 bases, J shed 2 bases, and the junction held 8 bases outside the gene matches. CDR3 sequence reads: CASSETGGKAGNTIYF. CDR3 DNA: TGTGCCAGCAGTGAAACAGGGGGAAAAGCTGGAAACACCATATATTTT.

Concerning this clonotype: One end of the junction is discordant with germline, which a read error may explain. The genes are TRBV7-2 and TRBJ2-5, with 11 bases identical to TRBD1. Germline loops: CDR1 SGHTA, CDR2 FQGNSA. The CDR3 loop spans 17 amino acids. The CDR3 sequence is CASSQEPPDRGRETQYF. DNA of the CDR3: TGCGCCAGCAGCCAAGAACCACCGGACAGGGGGCGAGAGACCCAGTACTTC.

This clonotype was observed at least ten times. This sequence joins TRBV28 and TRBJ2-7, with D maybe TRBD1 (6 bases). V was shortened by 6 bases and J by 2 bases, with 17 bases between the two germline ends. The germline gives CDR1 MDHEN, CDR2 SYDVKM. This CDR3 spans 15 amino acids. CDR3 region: CASSSTGYPAYEQYF. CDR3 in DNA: TGTGCCAGCAGCTCTACAGGGTACCCAGCCTACGAGCAGTACTTC. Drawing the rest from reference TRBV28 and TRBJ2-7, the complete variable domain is DVKVTQSSRYLVKRTGEKVFLECVQDMDHENMFWYRQDPGLGLRLIYFSYDVKMKEKGDIPEGYSVSREKKERFSLILESASTNQTSMYLCASSSTGYPAYEQYFGPGTRLTVT.

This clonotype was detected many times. This CDR3 reads CASTFGARGQGEGYTF. CDR3 nucleotides: TGTGCCAGCACTTTTGGTGCCCGGGGGCAGGGTGAAGGCTACACCTTC. The J gene is TRBJ1-2, the V gene TRBV28; D is perhaps TRBD1 (6 bases). Germline CDR1 and CDR2: MDHEN and SYDVKM. The CDR3 is made up of 16 amino acids. With 7 bases removed from V and 8 bases from J, the gap between germline ends came to 26 bases.

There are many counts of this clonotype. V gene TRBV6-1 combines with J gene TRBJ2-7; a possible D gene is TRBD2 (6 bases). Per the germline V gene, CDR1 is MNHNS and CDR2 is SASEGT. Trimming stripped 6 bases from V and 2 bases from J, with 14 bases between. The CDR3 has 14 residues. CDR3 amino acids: CASRTPGLAYEQYF. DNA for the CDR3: TGTGCCAGCAGAACCCCGGGACTTGCCTACGAGCAGTACTTC.

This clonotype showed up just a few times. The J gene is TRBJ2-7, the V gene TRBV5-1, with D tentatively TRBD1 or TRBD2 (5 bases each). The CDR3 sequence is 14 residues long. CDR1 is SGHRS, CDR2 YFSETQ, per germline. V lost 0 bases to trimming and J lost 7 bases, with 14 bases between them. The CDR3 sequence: CASSLEGSWGEQYF. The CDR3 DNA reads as TGCGCCAGCAGCTTGGAGGGGAGCTGGGGTGAGCAGTACTTC.